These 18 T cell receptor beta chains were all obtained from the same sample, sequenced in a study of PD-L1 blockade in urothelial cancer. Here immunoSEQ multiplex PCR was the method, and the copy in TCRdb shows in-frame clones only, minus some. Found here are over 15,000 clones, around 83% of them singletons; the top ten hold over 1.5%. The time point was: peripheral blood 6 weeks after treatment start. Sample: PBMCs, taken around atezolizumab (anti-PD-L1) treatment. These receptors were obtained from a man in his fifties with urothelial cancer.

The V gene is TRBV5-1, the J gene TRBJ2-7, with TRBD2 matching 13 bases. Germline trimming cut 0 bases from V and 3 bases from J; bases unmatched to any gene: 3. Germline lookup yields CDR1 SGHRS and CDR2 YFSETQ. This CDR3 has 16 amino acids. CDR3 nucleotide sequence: TGCGCCAGCAGCTTGGGGTGGACTAGCGGGAGCTACGAGCAGTACTTC. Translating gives CASSLGWTSGSYEQYF.

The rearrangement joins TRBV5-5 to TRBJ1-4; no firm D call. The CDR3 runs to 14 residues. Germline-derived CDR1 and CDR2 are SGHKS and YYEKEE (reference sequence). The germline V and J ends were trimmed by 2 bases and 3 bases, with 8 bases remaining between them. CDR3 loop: CASSFRSPNEKLFF. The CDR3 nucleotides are TGTGCCAGCAGCTTCCGGTCGCCTAATGAAAAACTGTTTTTT.

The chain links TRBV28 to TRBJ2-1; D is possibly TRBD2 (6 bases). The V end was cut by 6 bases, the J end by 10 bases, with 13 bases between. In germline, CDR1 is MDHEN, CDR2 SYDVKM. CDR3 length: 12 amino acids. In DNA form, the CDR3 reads TGTGCCAGCAGAGGAGGGAAATGGGAGCAGTTCTTC. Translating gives CASRGGKWEQFF. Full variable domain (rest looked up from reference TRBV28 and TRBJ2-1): DVKVTQSSRYLVKRTGEKVFLECVQDMDHENMFWYRQDPGLGLRLIYFSYDVKMKEKGDIPEGYSVSREKKERFSLILESASTNQTSMYLCASRGGKWEQFFGPGTRLTVL.

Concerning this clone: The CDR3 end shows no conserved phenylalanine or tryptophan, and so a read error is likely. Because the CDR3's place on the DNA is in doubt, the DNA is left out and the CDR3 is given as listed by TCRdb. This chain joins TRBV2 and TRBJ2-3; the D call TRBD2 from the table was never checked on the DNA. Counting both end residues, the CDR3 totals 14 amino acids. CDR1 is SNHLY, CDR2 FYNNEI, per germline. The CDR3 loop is CASRDAGTPGPKVA.

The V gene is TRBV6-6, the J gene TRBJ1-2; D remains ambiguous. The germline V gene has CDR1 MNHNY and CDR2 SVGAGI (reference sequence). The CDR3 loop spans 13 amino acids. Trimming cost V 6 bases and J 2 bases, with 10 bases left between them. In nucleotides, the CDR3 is TGTGCCAGCAGCCCGCCGGGGAACTATGGCTACACCTTC. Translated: CASSPPGNYGYTF.

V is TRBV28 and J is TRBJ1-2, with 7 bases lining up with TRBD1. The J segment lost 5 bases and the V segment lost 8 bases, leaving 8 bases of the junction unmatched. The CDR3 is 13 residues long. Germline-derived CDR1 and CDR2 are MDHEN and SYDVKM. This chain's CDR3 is CASYTGEGYGYTF. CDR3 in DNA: TGTGCCAGCTACACAGGGGAAGGTTATGGCTACACCTTC.

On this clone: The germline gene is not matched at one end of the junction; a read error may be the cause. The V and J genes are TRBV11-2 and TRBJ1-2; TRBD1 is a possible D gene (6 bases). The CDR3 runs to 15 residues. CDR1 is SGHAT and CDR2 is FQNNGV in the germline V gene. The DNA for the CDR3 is TGTGCCAGCAGCTTAGTACCTGGGGGCTACTACGGCTACACCTTC. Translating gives CASSLVPGGYYGYTF. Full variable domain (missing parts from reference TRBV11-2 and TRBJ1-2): EAGVAQSPRYKIIEKRQSVAFWCNPISGHATLYWYQQILGQGPKLLIQFQNNGVVDDSQLPKDRFSAERLKGVDSTLKIQPAKLEDSAVYLCASSLVPGGYYGYTFGSGTRLTVV.

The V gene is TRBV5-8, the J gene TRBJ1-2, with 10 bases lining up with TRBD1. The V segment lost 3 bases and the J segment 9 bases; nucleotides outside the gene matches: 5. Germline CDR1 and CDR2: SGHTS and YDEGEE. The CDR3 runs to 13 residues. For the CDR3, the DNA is TGTGCCAGCAGCTGGGACAGGGGAGGTAGCTACACCTTC. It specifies CASSWDRGGSYTF.

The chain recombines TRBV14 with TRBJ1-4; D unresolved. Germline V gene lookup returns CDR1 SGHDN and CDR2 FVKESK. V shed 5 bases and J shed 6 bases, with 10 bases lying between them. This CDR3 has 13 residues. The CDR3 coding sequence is TGTGCCAGCAGCTTTAGTTATCATGAAAAACTGTTTTTT. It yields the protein CASSFSYHEKLFF.

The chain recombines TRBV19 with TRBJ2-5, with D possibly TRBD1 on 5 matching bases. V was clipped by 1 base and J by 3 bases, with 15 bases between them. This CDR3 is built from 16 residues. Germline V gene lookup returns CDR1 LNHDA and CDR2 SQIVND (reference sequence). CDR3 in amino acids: CASSIGAGLKEETQYF. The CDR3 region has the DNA TGTGCCAGTAGTATAGGGGCAGGGCTAAAGGAAGAGACCCAGTACTTC.

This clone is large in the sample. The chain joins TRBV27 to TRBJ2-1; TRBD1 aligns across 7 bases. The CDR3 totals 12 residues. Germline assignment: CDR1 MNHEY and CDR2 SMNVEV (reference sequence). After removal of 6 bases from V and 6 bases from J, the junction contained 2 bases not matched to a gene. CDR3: CASRYRGNEQFF. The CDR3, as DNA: TGTGCCAGCAGGTACAGGGGCAATGAGCAGTTCTTC.

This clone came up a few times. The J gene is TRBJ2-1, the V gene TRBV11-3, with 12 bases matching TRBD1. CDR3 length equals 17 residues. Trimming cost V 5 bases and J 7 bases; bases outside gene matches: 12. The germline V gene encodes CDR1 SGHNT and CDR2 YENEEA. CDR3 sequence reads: CASSGYRDRGLNNEQFF. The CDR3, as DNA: TGTGCCAGCAGCGGTTACCGGGACAGGGGGCTTAATAATGAGCAGTTCTTC.

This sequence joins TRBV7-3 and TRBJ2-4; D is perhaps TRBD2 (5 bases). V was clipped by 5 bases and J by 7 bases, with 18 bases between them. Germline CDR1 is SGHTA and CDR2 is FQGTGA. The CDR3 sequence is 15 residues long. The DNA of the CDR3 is TGTGCCAGCAGCCTCATGACCCCCCCGGGGAACATTCAGTACTTC. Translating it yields CASSLMTPPGNIQYF.

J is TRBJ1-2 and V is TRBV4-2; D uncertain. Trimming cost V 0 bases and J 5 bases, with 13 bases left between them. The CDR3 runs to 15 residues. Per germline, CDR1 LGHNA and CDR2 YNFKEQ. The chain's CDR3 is CASSQDMTKSYGYTF. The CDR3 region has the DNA TGTGCCAGCAGCCAAGATATGACAAAGAGTTATGGCTACACCTTC.

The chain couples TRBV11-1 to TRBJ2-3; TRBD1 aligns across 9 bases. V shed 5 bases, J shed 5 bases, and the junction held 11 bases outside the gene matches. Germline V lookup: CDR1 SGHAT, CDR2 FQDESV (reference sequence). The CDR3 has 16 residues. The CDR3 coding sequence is TGTGCCAGCAGCCAATCCCTACAGGGGGCAAAAGATACGCAGTATTTT. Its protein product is CASSQSLQGAKDTQYF.

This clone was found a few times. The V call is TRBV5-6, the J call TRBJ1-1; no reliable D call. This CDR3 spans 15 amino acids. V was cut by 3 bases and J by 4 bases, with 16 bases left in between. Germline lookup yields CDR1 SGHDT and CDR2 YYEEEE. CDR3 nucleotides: TGTGCCAGCAGCTCATTATCTAGGCGTGGCACTGAAGCTTTCTTT. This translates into CASSSLSRRGTEAFF.

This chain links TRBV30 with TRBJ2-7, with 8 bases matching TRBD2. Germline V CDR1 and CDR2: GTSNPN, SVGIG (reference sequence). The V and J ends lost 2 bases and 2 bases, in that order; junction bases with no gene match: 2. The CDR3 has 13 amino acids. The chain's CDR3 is CAWSRGGAYEQYF. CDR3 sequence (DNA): TGTGCCTGGAGTCGGGGGGGGGCCTACGAGCAGTACTTC. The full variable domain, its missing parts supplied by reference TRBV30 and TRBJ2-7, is SQTIHQWPATLVQPVGSPLSLECTVEGTSNPNLYWYRQAAGRGLQLLFYSVGIGQISSEVPQNLSASRPQDRQFILSSKKLLLSDSGFYLCAWSRGGAYEQYFGPGTRLTVT.

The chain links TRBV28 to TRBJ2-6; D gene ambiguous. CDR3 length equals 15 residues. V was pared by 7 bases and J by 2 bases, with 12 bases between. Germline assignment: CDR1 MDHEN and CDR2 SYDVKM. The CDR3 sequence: CASKLGGPGANVLTF. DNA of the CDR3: TGTGCCAGCAAACTTGGTGGTCCTGGGGCCAACGTCCTGACTTTC.